The 16 T cell receptor beta chains presented below share a single source sample, sequenced in a study of blood T cell repertoires in COVID-19. Produced via immunoSEQ multiplex PCR; TCRdb's table is partial and in-frame only. The sample records under 250,000 clones, approximately 82% being singletons. The sequenced material came from peripheral blood. The receptors come from a man aged 25-45 years who had recovered from COVID-19.

This chain uses TRBV19 with TRBJ1-1; TRBD1 might be the D (6 bases). The V end lost 4 bases, the J end lost 0 bases, and 15 bases lay between the germline ends. CDR3 length: 16 amino acids. Germline V CDR1 and CDR2: LNHDA, SQIVND (reference sequence). The CDR3 DNA reads TGTGCCAGTAGTAGAGACAGGCGGGTGATGAACACTGAAGCTTTCTTT. The encoded protein is CASSRDRRVMNTEAFF.

This chain joins TRBV5-3 and TRBJ2-3; maybe TRBD2 (6 bases). TRBV5-3 carries the ORF label, with uncertain function. The CDR3 loop spans 17 amino acids. Trimming stripped 2 bases from V and 3 bases from J, with 19 bases between. Written as DNA, the CDR3 is TGTGCCAGAAGCTTTGGCCTTGGGGCGGGGTTTACAGATACGCAGTATTTT. Its protein is CARSFGLGAGFTDTQYF.

This sequence joins TRBV12-3 or TRBV12-4 and TRBJ2-3; D is unclear. CDR3 length: 13 amino acids. Trimming left V 6 bases short and J 0 bases short, with 7 bases between. The CDR3 here is CASRQISTDTQYF. The CDR3 nucleotides are TGTGCCAGCAGACAAATTAGCACAGATACGCAGTATTTT.

The gene calls are TRBV24-1 and TRBJ2-1; tentative D call: TRBD2 (5 bases). CDR1 is KGHDR, CDR2 SFDVKD, per germline. The germline V and J ends were trimmed by 4 bases and 12 bases, with 15 bases remaining between them. CDR3 length: 13 amino acids. The CDR3 loop is CATSDAATAGQFF. The CDR3 coding sequence is TGTGCCACCAGTGACGCTGCCACCGCGGGGCAGTTCTTC.

CDR3 in DNA: TGTGCCAGCAGTGAAGGCGGGGGGGCCGGCACAGATACGCAGTATTTT. This codes for CASSEGGGAGTDTQYF. The gene calls are TRBV6-1 and TRBJ2-3; 9 nucleotides line up with TRBD2. There are 16 residues in the CDR3. V gave up 1 base and J gave up 1 base; unmatched junction bases: 3. Looked up from germline, CDR1 is MNHNS and CDR2 is SASEGT.

The chain couples TRBV5-1 to TRBJ2-2; D may be TRBD1 (5 bases). Trimming shortened V by 0 bases and J by 4 bases, and 7 bases separated the two germline ends. This CDR3 is built from 14 residues. CDR1 is SGHRS and CDR2 is YFSETQ in the germline V gene. In nucleotides, the CDR3 is TGCGCCAGCAGCTTGGTTCAGGGCACCGGGGAGCTGTTTTTT. Its translation: CASSLVQGTGELFF.

CDR3 DNA sequence: TGTGCCAGTTTCGGCTCTGGGGCCAACGTCCTGACTTTC. It translates to CASFGSGANVLTF. V is TRBV11-2 and J is TRBJ2-6; D not certain. The germline gives CDR1 SGHAT, CDR2 FQNNGV. V was clipped by 9 bases and J by 0 bases, with 6 bases between them. The CDR3 length is 13 residues.

The rearrangement joins TRBV25-1 to TRBJ1-2; 8 bases are shared with TRBD1. Looked up from germline, CDR1 is MGHDK and CDR2 is SYGVNS. Trimming took 5 bases from V and 6 from J; bases not matched to a gene: 5. The length of the CDR3 is 13 residues. This CDR3 is CASSQPGGNGYTF. In DNA, the CDR3 is TGTGCCAGCAGTCAGCCAGGGGGCAATGGCTACACCTTC.

V gene TRBV5-4 combines with J gene TRBJ1-4; perhaps TRBD1 as D (5 bases). Germline values: CDR1 SGHNT, CDR2 YYREEE (reference sequence). Trimming stripped 9 bases from V and 2 bases from J, with 14 bases between. The CDR3 runs to 14 residues. The CDR3 spells CATAPGGTNEKLFF. CDR3 bases: TGTGCCACCGCCCCCGGGGGGACTAATGAAAAACTGTTTTTT. The variable domain in full, with the rest retrieved from reference TRBV5-4 and TRBJ1-4, is ETGVTQSPTHLIKTRGQQVTLRCSSQSGHNTVSWYQQALGQGPQFIFQYYREEENGRGNFPPRFSGLQFPNYSSELNVNALELDDSALYLCATAPGGTNEKLFFGSGTQLSVL.

The chain has TRBV2 and TRBJ2-7; possible D gene TRBD1, 6 bases. The CDR3 is 12 residues long. Trimming removed 4 bases at V and 5 bases at J, with 9 bases between. Germline V CDR1 and CDR2: SNHLY, FYNNEI. CDR3 DNA sequence: TGTGCCAGCAGTGGGGACACCCACGAGCAGTACGTC. Translating gives CASSGDTHEQYV.

The V and J genes are TRBV25-1 and TRBJ1-2; D uncertain. Trimming removed 6 bases from V and 2 bases from J, with 10 bases in between. Germline CDR1 is MGHDK and CDR2 is SYGVNS. The CDR3 totals 13 residues. The CDR3 spells CASSMAQNYGYTF. DNA of the CDR3: TGTGCCAGCAGCATGGCCCAAAACTATGGCTACACCTTC.

This rearrangement joins TRBV3-1 (or the pseudogene TRBV3-2) to TRBJ2-1, with a possible D match to TRBD2 (5 bases). CDR1 and CDR2 from the germline V gene are LGHDT and YNNKEL (reference sequence). This CDR3 is built from 16 residues. The germline V and J ends were trimmed by 0 bases and 2 bases, with 11 bases remaining between them. CDR3 region: CASSQDGAAAYNEQFF. The CDR3 nucleotides are TGTGCCAGCAGCCAAGACGGAGCGGCAGCCTACAATGAGCAGTTCTTC.

Only one count was recorded for this clone. The rearrangement joins TRBV7-9 to TRBJ1-4; TRBD1 aligns across 8 bases. The V gene end was trimmed by 0 bases and the J gene end by 5 bases; junction bases not matched to a gene: 11. This CDR3 region has 18 residues. Germline-derived CDR1 and CDR2 are SEHNR and FQNEAQ (reference sequence). This chain's CDR3 is CASSLALNHWTGNEKLFF. The CDR3 coding sequence is TGTGCCAGCAGCTTAGCCTTGAACCACTGGACAGGGAATGAAAAACTGTTTTTT.

V and J are TRBV3-1 (or the pseudogene TRBV3-2) and TRBJ2-3, with 11 bases identical to TRBD2. The CDR3 sequence is 17 residues long. The trim removed 4 bases at V and 2 bases at J, leaving 8 bases unmatched. CDR1 is LGHDT, CDR2 YNNKEL, per germline (reference sequence). The CDR3 DNA sequence: TGTGCCAGCAGCCTTAGGAGACTAGCGGGGATCACAGATACGCAGTATTTT. This codes for CASSLRRLAGITDTQYF.

V usage is TRBV3-1 (or the pseudogene TRBV3-2) and J usage is TRBJ2-1; 11 bases line up with TRBD2. Germline CDR1 and CDR2: LGHDT and YNNKEL (reference sequence). CDR3 length: 14 amino acids. Germline trimming cut 1 base from V and 7 bases from J; bases unmatched to any gene: 0. CDR3 nucleotide sequence: TGTGCCAGCAGCCAAGCTAGCGGGGGGAATGAGCAGTTCTTC. Its protein is CASSQASGGNEQFF.

This rearrangement joins TRBV6-6 to TRBJ1-2; 9 positions agree with TRBD1. The V segment lost 5 bases and the J segment 6 bases; nucleotides outside the gene matches: 10. The CDR3 loop spans 15 amino acids. Germline values: CDR1 MNHNY, CDR2 SVGAGI (reference sequence). Here the CDR3 DNA reads TGTGCCAGCAGTGGCACCGGGACAGGGCGAGATGGCTACACCTTC. Encoded protein: CASSGTGTGRDGYTF.